The 25 T cell receptor beta chains listed next were all sequenced from one sample in a study of cytomegalovirus exposure and HLA in healthy donors. This PCR relied on a set of 60 Vbeta primers and 13 Jbeta primers. Measured with immunoSEQ multiplex PCR; TCRdb has only the in-frame clones, and not every one. The data show about 150,000 clones, around nine tenths seen once. The sample was PBMCs. The origin of the receptors is a woman aged 18-29 years in good health and CMV-seronegative.

V usage is TRBV4-1 and J usage is TRBJ1-1; TRBD1 matches at 9 bases. CDR3 length: 15 amino acids. The V gene end was trimmed by 4 bases and the J gene end by 3 bases; junction bases not matched to a gene: 6. Germline V gene data show CDR1 as MGHRA and CDR2 as YSYEKL. Here the CDR3 DNA reads TGCGCCAGCAGCCTACAGGGGGCTGCGTACACTGAAGCTTTCTTT. Amino acid sequence: CASSLQGAAYTEAFF.

The CDR3: CSVEVGTSRGERDTQYF. As DNA, the CDR3 is TGCAGCGTTGAAGTAGGGACTAGCCGGGGTGAGAGAGATACGCAGTATTTT. The J gene is TRBJ2-3, the V gene TRBV29-1, with 9 nucleotides matching TRBD2. Unmatched junction bases numbered 13, after V lost 1 base and J lost 5 bases. The CDR3 is made up of 17 amino acids. The V gene's germline CDR1 is SQVTM and CDR2 ANQGSEA.

The rearrangement uses TRBV6-5 and TRBJ1-2; TRBD1 might be the D (5 bases). Germline CDR1 MNHEY, CDR2 SVGAGI. V was shortened by 5 bases and J by 7 bases, with 14 bases between the two germline ends. The CDR3 totals 13 residues. The CDR3 nucleotides are TGTGCCAGCAGTACGGGGGGTCCCATTGGCTACACCTTC. Amino acid sequence: CASSTGGPIGYTF.

J is TRBJ1-4 and V is TRBV7-2, with a weak D call TRBD1 (6 bases). The germline CDR1 and CDR2 sequences are SGHTA and FQGNSA. The germline V and J ends were trimmed by 0 bases and 10 bases, with 15 bases remaining between them. This CDR3 contains 15 residues. The CDR3 protein is CASSLAGGEGGKLFF. The CDR3 coding sequence is TGTGCCAGCAGCTTAGCAGGAGGGGAGGGGGGAAAACTGTTTTTT. The variable domain in full, with the rest retrieved from reference TRBV7-2 and TRBJ1-4, is GAGVSQSPSNKVTEKGKDVELRCDPISGHTALYWYRQSLGQGLEFLIYFQGNSAPDKSGLPSDRFSAERTGGSVSTLTIQRTQQEDSAVYLCASSLAGGEGGKLFFGSGTQLSVL.

DNA for the CDR3: TGTGCCAGTAGTATAGTGTCAGGGTATGGCAATCAGCCCCAGCATTTT. Protein sequence: CASSIVSGYGNQPQHF. The V call is TRBV19, the J call TRBJ1-5; a weak D match, TRBD1 (5 bases). The CDR3 extends over 16 amino acids. CDR1 and CDR2 from the germline V gene are LNHDA and SQIVND (reference sequence). Trimming took 1 base from V and 2 from J, leaving 12 bases between them.

This clone has only a few counts. This chain uses TRBV19 with TRBJ1-5; TRBD1 might be the D (6 bases). V lost 6 bases, J lost 9 bases, and 15 bases lay in between. Germline CDR1 LNHDA, CDR2 SQIVND (reference sequence). CDR3 length: 13 residues. The CDR3 nucleotides are TGTGCCAGTAGAGGGGGACCGGTGAGGCCCCAGCATTTT. This codes for CASRGGPVRPQHF.

The genes are TRBV6-4 and TRBJ2-1, with 7 bases lining up with TRBD2. Germline assignment: CDR1 MRHNA and CDR2 SNTAGT. This CDR3 is 16 amino acids long. The V gene end was trimmed by 0 bases and the J gene end by 5 bases; junction bases not matched to a gene: 7. DNA of the CDR3: TGTGCCAGCAGTGACTCCGGGGCGGGGGACCACAATGAGCAGTTCTTC. Protein sequence: CASSDSGAGDHNEQFF.

The chain employs TRBV9 and TRBJ1-3; D gene uncertain. CDR1 is SGDLS, CDR2 YYNGEE, per germline. The V end was cut by 4 bases, the J end by 0 bases, with 8 bases between. This CDR3 region has 14 residues. The CDR3 reads CASSPLSSGNTIYF. CDR3 nucleotide sequence: TGTGCCAGCAGCCCTTTGAGCTCTGGAAACACCATATATTTT.

The chain couples TRBV6-1 to TRBJ1-5; D may be TRBD1 (5 bases). Per germline, CDR1 MNHNS and CDR2 SASEGT. The CDR3 runs to 14 residues. V was shortened by 1 base and J by 4 bases, with 8 bases between the two germline ends. The CDR3 spells CASSEGGGNQPQHF. The CDR3 DNA reads as TGTGCCAGCAGTGAAGGGGGGGGGAATCAGCCCCAGCATTTT.

The chain couples TRBV27 to TRBJ2-7; perhaps TRBD2 as D (5 bases). CDR3 length: 14 amino acids. Germline values: CDR1 MNHEY, CDR2 SMNVEV (reference sequence). The germline V and J ends were trimmed by 4 bases and 3 bases, with 13 bases remaining between them. This CDR3 is CASSWVSGDYEQYF. CDR3 nucleotides: TGTGCCAGCAGTTGGGTAAGCGGAGACTACGAGCAGTACTTC.

Points on this clone: The same CDR3 can be traced to other DNA sequences in this sample. The rearrangement uses TRBV7-9 and TRBJ2-7; 7 bases are a match to TRBD2. CDR3 length: 13 residues. The trim removed 1 base at V and 3 bases at J, leaving 0 bases unmatched. Germline CDR1 and CDR2: SEHNR and FQNEAQ (reference sequence). In DNA, the CDR3 is TGTGCCAGCAGCTTAGGGGGGGGCTACGAGCAGTACTTC. Translating it yields CASSLGGGYEQYF.

This rearrangement joins TRBV6-5 to TRBJ2-5; 7 bases are a match to TRBD1. V shed 6 bases, J shed 4 bases, and the junction held 8 bases outside the gene matches. Germline loops: CDR1 MNHEY, CDR2 SVGAGI. This CDR3 spans 14 amino acids. CDR3 protein: CASSLGTARETQYF. The DNA for the CDR3 is TGTGCCAGCAGCCTGGGGACAGCCCGAGAGACCCAGTACTTC.

The V call is TRBV5-1, the J call TRBJ2-2, with TRBD1 matching over 8 bases. V dropped 6 bases and J dropped 4; count of bases not matched to a gene: 5. The CDR3 is 14 amino acids. Germline values: CDR1 SGHRS, CDR2 YFSETQ. The CDR3 region is CASNRGESTGELFF. The CDR3, as DNA: TGCGCCAGCAACAGGGGGGAGAGCACCGGGGAGCTGTTTTTT.

The chain uses TRBV27 and TRBJ1-2; D perhaps matches TRBD1 (5 bases). Trimming took off 6 bases at V and 7 bases at J, with 15 bases between the two ends. The CDR3 is 13 residues long. Germline-derived CDR1 and CDR2 are MNHEY and SMNVEV (reference sequence). CDR3 protein: CASSREGMGGYTF. For the CDR3, the DNA is TGTGCCAGCAGCCGGGAGGGGATGGGTGGCTACACCTTC.

This clone was observed a handful of times. This chain uses TRBV6-5 with TRBJ1-6; D may be TRBD1 (5 bases). The germline V gene encodes CDR1 MNHEY and CDR2 SVGAGI. V was pared by 4 bases and J by 10 bases, with 20 bases between. This CDR3 is 16 amino acids long. CDR3 sequence reads: CASSSQFRGLGSPLHF. CDR3 sequence (DNA): TGTGCCAGCAGTTCCCAATTTAGGGGTTTAGGGTCACCCCTCCACTTT.

In its sample, this clone was seen once. The chain joins TRBV14 to TRBJ2-7, with 8 bases that match TRBD2. J lost 7 bases, V lost 0 bases, and 5 bases had no gene match. CDR3 length equals 14 residues. Germline assignment: CDR1 SGHDN and CDR2 FVKESK. CDR3 residues: CASSQDRGGGEQYF. The CDR3, as DNA: TGTGCCAGCAGCCAAGATCGGGGGGGCGGAGAGCAGTACTTC.

This clone was seen only a few times. The chain uses TRBV10-3 and TRBJ2-1; TRBD2 matches at 8 bases. Trimming at V came to 3 bases and at J to 4 bases, leaving 5 bases not matched to a gene. This CDR3 is built from 15 residues. The germline V gene encodes CDR1 ENHRY and CDR2 SYGVKD. DNA for the CDR3: TGTGCCATCAGTGACCCCGGGGGGGGATACAATGAGCAGTTCTTC. The encoded protein is CAISDPGGGYNEQFF.

CDR3 bases: TGTGCCAGCAGTTTAAGACTAGCGGAGACCCAGTACTTC. Protein sequence: CASSLRLAETQYF. This chain connects TRBV28 to TRBJ2-5; 8 bases match TRBD2. From germline, CDR1 is MDHEN and CDR2 SYDVKM. CDR3 length: 13 residues. J lost 5 bases, V lost 2 bases, and 1 base had no gene match.

This clone was observed a single time. This chain joins TRBV28 and TRBJ1-1; TRBD1 is a possible D gene (5 bases). The V end lost 5 bases, the J end lost 4 bases, and 23 bases lay between the germline ends. The CDR3 totals 17 residues. Germline CDR1 reads MDHEN; CDR2 reads SYDVKM. As DNA, the CDR3 is TGTGCCAGCAGTCCTCACAGGCTTGGTGTAAGTGGCACTGAAGCTTTCTTT. Its protein is CASSPHRLGVSGTEAFF. The variable domain in full, completed from reference TRBV28 and TRBJ1-1, reads DVKVTQSSRYLVKRTGEKVFLECVQDMDHENMFWYRQDPGLGLRLIYFSYDVKMKEKGDIPEGYSVSREKKERFSLILESASTNQTSMYLCASSPHRLGVSGTEAFFGQGTRLTVV.

The rearrangement links TRBV27 to TRBJ1-5; possible D gene TRBD1, 5 bases. The CDR3 has 14 residues. Germline V gives CDR1 MNHEY, CDR2 SMNVEV (reference sequence). V was pared by 4 bases and J by 8 bases, with 15 bases between. The CDR3: CASSSPGLGEPQHF. CDR3 bases: TGTGCCAGCAGTTCGCCCGGCCTAGGGGAGCCCCAGCATTTT.

J is TRBJ2-6 and V is TRBV5-1; D is uncertain. The CDR3 spans 15 residues. Germline CDR1 and CDR2: SGHRS and YFSETQ. V lost 4 bases to trimming and J lost 4 bases, with 12 bases between them. CDR3: CASSPINSGANVLTF. The CDR3 DNA sequence: TGCGCCAGCAGCCCTATAAACTCGGGGGCCAACGTCCTGACTTTC.

The chain employs TRBV19 and TRBJ2-7; weak D call: TRBD1 (6 bases). The CDR3 has 12 amino acids. CDR1 and CDR2 (germline): LNHDA, SQIVND (reference sequence). Trimming took off 4 bases at V and 4 bases at J, with 8 bases between the two ends. CDR3 sequence (DNA): TGTGCCAGTAGTAGCACAGGGTACGAGCAGTACTTC. Translating it yields CASSSTGYEQYF.

V gene TRBV10-3 combines with J gene TRBJ1-2; D is possibly TRBD1 (5 bases). Trimming shortened V by 2 bases and J by 2 bases, and 21 bases separated the two germline ends. Germline CDR1 reads ENHRY; CDR2 reads SYGVKD. The CDR3 consists of 18 residues. The chain's CDR3 is CAISEPKDTLRPNYGYTF. The CDR3 region has the DNA TGTGCCATCAGTGAGCCTAAGGACACCTTACGCCCAAACTATGGCTACACCTTC.

The chain carries TRBV7-6 and TRBJ1-1; D is unresolved. V was clipped by 1 base and J by 4 bases, with 13 bases between them. CDR1 is SGHVS and CDR2 is FNYEAQ in the germline V gene. CDR3 size: 15 residues. CDR3 nucleotides: TGTGCCAGCAGCTTAGAGTCGTTGGGCCGCACTGAAGCTTTCTTT. This translates into CASSLESLGRTEAFF.

The genes are TRBV5-1 and TRBJ1-1, with D possibly being TRBD1 (5 bases). V was pared by 0 bases and J by 7 bases, with 19 bases between. Germline V CDR1 and CDR2: SGHRS, YFSETQ. CDR3 length equals 16 residues. The CDR3 is CASSLDGATTVDEAFF. The CDR3 DNA reads as TGCGCCAGCAGCTTGGATGGGGCCACAACGGTGGATGAAGCTTTCTTT.